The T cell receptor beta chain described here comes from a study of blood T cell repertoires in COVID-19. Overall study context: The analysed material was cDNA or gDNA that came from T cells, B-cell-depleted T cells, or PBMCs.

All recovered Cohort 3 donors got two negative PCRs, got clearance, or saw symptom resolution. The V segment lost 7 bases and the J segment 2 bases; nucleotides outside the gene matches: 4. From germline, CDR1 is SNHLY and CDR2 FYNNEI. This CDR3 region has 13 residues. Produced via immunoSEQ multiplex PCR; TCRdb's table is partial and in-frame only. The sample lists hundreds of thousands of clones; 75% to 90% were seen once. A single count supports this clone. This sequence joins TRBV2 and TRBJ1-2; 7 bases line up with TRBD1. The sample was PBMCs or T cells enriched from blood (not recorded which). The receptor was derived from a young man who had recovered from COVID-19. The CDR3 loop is CASTVTGNYGYTF. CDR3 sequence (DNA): TGTGCCAGCACCGTGACAGGGAACTATGGCTACACCTTC.